These 5 T cell receptor beta chains were sequenced from one sample in a study of T cell changes during pregnancy in multiple sclerosis. Clones were read by immunoSEQ multiplex PCR, and TCRdb kept only the in-frame ones, dropping some. Among around 63,000 clones listed, 92% were seen once. The material was peripheral blood, obtained in the third trimester of pregnancy. The receptors shown here come from a female donor in good health, enrolled as a control in a pregnancy study.

The V call is TRBV11-3, the J call TRBJ2-7; 11 bases agree with TRBD1. Losses at the gene ends were 1 base for V and 3 bases for J; bases not matched to a gene: 2. The CDR3 spans 15 residues. Germline loops: CDR1 SGHNT, CDR2 YENEEA. The CDR3 is CASSLGTGGFYEQYF. Here the CDR3 DNA reads TGTGCCAGCAGCTTAGGGACAGGGGGCTTCTACGAGCAGTACTTC.

This sequence joins TRBV10-3 and TRBJ2-7; a weak D match, TRBD1 (6 bases). V shed 2 bases and J shed 5 bases, with 16 bases lying between them. CDR1 ENHRY and CDR2 SYGVKD come from the germline V gene. This CDR3 is 15 amino acids long. CDR3 nucleotides: TGTGCCATCAGTGAGGGTCCCAGGGGTGGCCACGAGCAGTACTTC. As protein: CAISEGPRGGHEQYF.

In its sample, this clone was seen once. The genes are TRBV11-2 and TRBJ2-1; no definite D call. With 5 bases removed from V and 8 bases from J, the gap between germline ends came to 7 bases. Germline V gene lookup returns CDR1 SGHAT and CDR2 FQNNGV. The CDR3 spans 11 residues. The CDR3 coding sequence is TGTGCCAGCAGCCCTACCCATGAGCAGTTCTTC. Its translation: CASSPTHEQFF.

V and J are TRBV19 and TRBJ2-7; 9 bases fit TRBD2. Germline V gene sequence: CDR1 LNHDA, CDR2 SQIVND (reference sequence). CDR3 length equals 13 residues. After removal of 3 bases from V and 12 bases from J, the junction contained 9 bases not matched to a gene. As DNA, the CDR3 is TGTGCCAGTAGTATTAACGCGGGGGGGGACAGGTACTTC. Its translation: CASSINAGGDRYF.

The chain couples TRBV7-2 to TRBJ2-7; the match to TRBD1 covers 8 bases. V was pared by 5 bases and J by 5 bases, with 11 bases of the junction left unmatched. Germline V gene sequence: CDR1 SGHTA, CDR2 FQGNSA. CDR3 length: 15 amino acids. CDR3 nucleotides: TGTGCCAGCAGCGAGCAGGGGGCGAGCTCAGACGAGCAGTACTTC. Amino acids: CASSEQGASSDEQYF.